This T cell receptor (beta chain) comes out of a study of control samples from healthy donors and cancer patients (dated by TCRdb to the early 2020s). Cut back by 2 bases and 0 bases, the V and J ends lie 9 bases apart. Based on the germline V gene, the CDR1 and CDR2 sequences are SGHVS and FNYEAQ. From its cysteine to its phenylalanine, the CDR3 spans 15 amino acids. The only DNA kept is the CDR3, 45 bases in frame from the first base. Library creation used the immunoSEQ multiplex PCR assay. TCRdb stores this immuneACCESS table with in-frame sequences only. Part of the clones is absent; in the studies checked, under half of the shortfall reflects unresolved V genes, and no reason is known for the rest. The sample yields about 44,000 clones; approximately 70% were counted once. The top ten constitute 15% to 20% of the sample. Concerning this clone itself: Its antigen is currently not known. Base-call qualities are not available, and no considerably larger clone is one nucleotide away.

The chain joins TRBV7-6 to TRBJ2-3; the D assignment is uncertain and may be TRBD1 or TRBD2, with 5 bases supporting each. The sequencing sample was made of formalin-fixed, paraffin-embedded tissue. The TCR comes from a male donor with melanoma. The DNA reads TGTGCCAGCAGCTTAAAGGGACCTAGCACAGATACGCAGTATTTT. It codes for CASSLKGPSTDTQYF.